These 32 T cell receptor beta chains originate from one sample sequenced in a study of Tregs in tolerant kidney transplant recipients. Here immunoSEQ multiplex PCR was the method, and the copy in TCRdb shows in-frame clones only, minus some. The profile covers about 110,000 clones, with around 90% appearing a single time and more than 0.3% taken by the ten largest. Sequencing was performed on CD4+ T cells from blood, taken before the transplant. These receptor sequences come from a human donor who received a combined kidney and bone marrow transplant.

The chain has TRBV9 and TRBJ2-6; 10 bases line up with TRBD1. This CDR3 has 18 amino acids. V lost 3 bases, J lost 1 base, and 7 bases stayed unmatched. Per the germline V gene, CDR1 is SGDLS and CDR2 is YYNGEE. Written as DNA, the CDR3 is TGTGCCAGCAGCGCCCTACCGGGACAGGGGTCTGGGGCCAACGTCCTGACTTTC. The encoded protein is CASSALPGQGSGANVLTF. The variable domain in full, completed from reference TRBV9 and TRBJ2-6, reads DSGVTQTPKHLITATGQRVTLRCSPRSGDLSVYWYQQSLDQGLQFLIQYYNGEERAKGNILERFSAQQFPDLHSELNLSSLELGDSALYFCASSALPGQGSGANVLTFGAGSRLTVL.

The genes are TRBV6-5 and TRBJ1-2; perhaps TRBD1 as D (6 bases). The CDR3 length is 12 residues. From germline, CDR1 is MNHEY and CDR2 SVGAGI. The V gene lost 8 bases and the J gene lost 13 bases, with 20 bases spanning the gap. The CDR3 sequence: CASFQQGREATF. The CDR3 DNA follows: TGTGCCAGCTTCCAACAGGGCCGAGAGGCCACCTTC.

The gene calls are TRBV4-3 and TRBJ2-3; D gene unclear. CDR1 is LGHNA, CDR2 YSLEER, per germline. V lost 0 bases, J lost 4 bases, and 14 bases lay in between. This CDR3 comprises 16 residues. CDR3 sequence (DNA): TGCGCCAGCAGCCAAGATTATCGGCAGGTTCCAGATACGCAGTATTTT. This gives the protein CASSQDYRQVPDTQYF.

V usage is TRBV15 and J usage is TRBJ2-5; maybe TRBD2 (5 bases). Germline assignment: CDR1 LNHNV and CDR2 YYDKDF (reference sequence). Trimming pared 0 bases from V and 5 bases from J, leaving 16 bases between. The CDR3 loop spans 16 amino acids. CDR3 sequence (DNA): TGTGCCACCAGCAGAGATGCCCTGGGAGCTCAGGAGACCCAGTACTTC. As protein: CATSRDALGAQETQYF.

Of note for this clone: Other DNA sequences of this sample code for an identical CDR3. This chain links TRBV5-1 with TRBJ2-6; the D gene is possibly TRBD2 (5 bases). Germline CDR1 is SGHRS and CDR2 is YFSETQ. V lost 5 bases, J lost 4 bases, and 10 bases lay in between. This CDR3 has 14 residues. The CDR3 loop reads CASRDSSGANVLTF. The CDR3 bases are TGCGCCAGCAGGGACTCTAGCGGGGCCAACGTCCTGACTTTC.

The rearrangement joins TRBV7-9 to TRBJ1-3, with D possibly being TRBD1 (5 bases). The germline V gene has CDR1 SEHNR and CDR2 FQNEAQ (reference sequence). V was clipped by 3 bases and J by 5 bases, with 11 bases between them. This CDR3 contains 14 residues. CDR3 DNA sequence: TGTGCCAGCAGCTTGGAGGGGAAGAGAAACACCATATATTTT. Residues: CASSLEGKRNTIYF.

V usage is TRBV6-6 and J usage is TRBJ1-1; TRBD1 agrees at 7 bases. V trimming: 6 bases; J trimming: 10 bases; junction bases outside the gene matches: 8. This CDR3 is 12 amino acids long. CDR1 is MNHNY, CDR2 SVGAGI, per germline (reference sequence). The DNA for the CDR3 is TGTGCCAGCAGGGAGAAGGGACAGATAGCTTTCTTT. Protein product: CASREKGQIAFF.

The CDR3 nucleotides read TGCGCCAGCAGTTACGGGACAGGCGGTAAAGAGACCCAGTACTTC. It encodes CASSYGTGGKETQYF. The V and J genes are TRBV5-1 and TRBJ2-5; 8 bases match TRBD1. The CDR3 consists of 15 residues. V dropped 5 bases and J dropped 3; count of bases not matched to a gene: 9. The V gene's germline CDR1 is SGHRS and CDR2 YFSETQ.

The chain recombines TRBV2 with TRBJ2-1, with 7 nucleotides matching TRBD2. The CDR3 runs 13 residues. The germline V gene has CDR1 SNHLY and CDR2 FYNNEI. The V segment lost 1 base and the J segment 16 bases; nucleotides outside the gene matches: 10. The CDR3 DNA follows: TGTGCCAGCAGTGAAGAATCGGGACTACTGTCATTCTTC. Translated, it gives CASSEESGLLSFF.

The CDR3 sequence: CASSLAGVERGAEKLFF. The CDR3 DNA reads as TGCGCCAGCAGCTTGGCAGGGGTCGAACGGGGTGCTGAAAAACTGTTTTTT. The chain is built from TRBV5-1 and TRBJ1-4, with a possible D match to TRBD1 (6 bases). The CDR3 loop spans 17 amino acids. V lost 0 bases and J 7 bases, leaving 19 bases between the germline ends. Germline-derived CDR1 and CDR2 are SGHRS and YFSETQ.

This chain uses TRBV2 with TRBJ1-1; no clear D. The CDR3 is made up of 13 amino acids. Germline assignment: CDR1 SNHLY and CDR2 FYNNEI. V dropped 6 bases and J dropped 0 bases, with 8 bases sitting between them. CDR3 in amino acids: CASRNTVNTEAFF. CDR3 nucleotide sequence: TGTGCCAGCAGAAACACAGTGAACACTGAAGCTTTCTTT.

This chain joins TRBV11-2 and TRBJ2-3, with 11 positions matching TRBD2. V dropped 4 bases and J dropped 2; count of bases not matched to a gene: 8. From germline, CDR1 is SGHAT and CDR2 FQNNGV. This CDR3 is built from 17 residues. Here the CDR3 reads CASSSRTSGGPTDTQYF. The DNA of the CDR3 is TGTGCCAGCAGCTCGAGAACTAGCGGGGGACCCACAGATACGCAGTATTTT.

This chain joins TRBV5-6 and TRBJ1-2, with 9 bases identical to TRBD1. The CDR3 spans 17 residues. In germline, CDR1 is SGHDT, CDR2 YYEEEE. J gave up 2 bases and V 4 bases, and 12 bases lay outside the gene matches. CDR3 in DNA: TGTGCCAGCAGCCAAGCCTTGGACAGGGGACCCAACTATGGCTACACCTTC. Translated: CASSQALDRGPNYGYTF.

The V and J genes are TRBV2 and TRBJ1-5; TRBD1 agrees at 8 bases. Germline assignment: CDR1 SNHLY and CDR2 FYNNEI. J gave up 2 bases and V 4 bases, and 4 bases lay outside the gene matches. The CDR3 consists of 15 residues. The CDR3 nucleotides read TGTGCCAGCAGTGGACAGGGGAAGGGCAATCAGCCCCAGCATTTT. Translation gives CASSGQGKGNQPQHF.

The chain joins TRBV19 to TRBJ2-2; D is unresolved. The germline gives CDR1 LNHDA, CDR2 SQIVND (reference sequence). Trimming removed 3 bases from V and 2 bases from J, with 16 bases in between. The CDR3 totals 17 residues. In DNA, the CDR3 is TGTGCCAGTAGTATGATGCCTGGGCAGTCTAACACCGGGGAGCTGTTTTTT. Translation gives CASSMMPGQSNTGELFF.

Only a few counts were recorded for this clone. The chain carries TRBV5-6 and TRBJ2-1; 10 bases align to TRBD1. This CDR3 contains 15 residues. Germline CDR1 reads SGHDT; CDR2 reads YYEEEE. V dropped 6 bases and J dropped 7; count of bases not matched to a gene: 10. The CDR3 region is CASTRDRGLRNEQFF. The CDR3 coding sequence is TGTGCCAGCACTAGAGACAGGGGGCTTAGGAATGAGCAGTTCTTC.

The V call is TRBV11-3, the J call TRBJ1-2; 10 bases match TRBD1. Germline V lookup: CDR1 SGHNT, CDR2 YENEEA. The CDR3 spans 17 residues. V gave up 0 bases and J gave up 5 bases; unmatched junction bases: 9. For the CDR3, the DNA is TGTGCCAGCAGCTTAGATCAAAGACAGGGGGCGATTTATGGCTACACCTTC. This codes for CASSLDQRQGAIYGYTF.

The V and J genes are TRBV15 and TRBJ1-4; D perhaps matches TRBD1 (5 bases). Germline-derived CDR1 and CDR2 are LNHNV and YYDKDF (reference sequence). This CDR3 has 14 residues. Between the trimmed V and J ends, which lost 5 bases and 4 bases, there was a span of 11 bases. This CDR3 reads CATSAGLSNEKLFF. The CDR3 nucleotides read TGTGCCACCAGCGCGGGACTGAGTAATGAAAAACTGTTTTTT.

In nucleotides, the CDR3 is TGTGCCAGCAGCTTAGTCGACAGGGGGACGAACACCGGGGAGCTGTTTTTT. It translates to CASSLVDRGTNTGELFF. This chain uses TRBV11-2 with TRBJ2-2; 9 positions match TRBD1. The germline V gene has CDR1 SGHAT and CDR2 FQNNGV. V lost 1 base to trimming and J lost 0 bases; unmatched junction nucleotides: 3. This CDR3 has 17 amino acids.

J is TRBJ2-1 and V is TRBV18; TRBD2 might be the D (6 bases). The CDR3 extends over 14 amino acids. In germline, CDR1 is KGHSH, CDR2 LQKENI. V lost 5 bases, J lost 9 bases, and 17 bases lay in between. The CDR3 DNA is TGTGCCAGCTCAGGGGCGCGGGGAGACGGTGAGCAGTTCTTC. Protein: CASSGARGDGEQFF.

V usage is TRBV21-1 and J usage is TRBJ2-7; the table gives TRBD2 as D, unverified against the DNA. TRBV21-1 is labeled a pseudogene. This CDR3 is 16 amino acids long. CDR3 bases: TGTGCCAGCAGCCCCCAATGGCCTAGCGGGAGATACGAGCAGTACTTC. It specifies CASSPQWPSGRYEQYF.

Only one count was recorded for this clone. The V gene is TRBV5-6, the J gene TRBJ1-1; D is uncertain. The germline CDR1 and CDR2 sequences are SGHDT and YYEEEE. This CDR3 region has 11 residues. V lost 1 base to trimming and J lost 8 bases, with 6 bases between them. CDR3 DNA sequence: TGTGCCAGCAGCTTGTTCAGGGAAGCTTTCTTT. Encoded protein: CASSLFREAFF.

The V gene is TRBV7-2, the J gene TRBJ2-7, with 7 bases fitting TRBD2. Losses at the gene ends were 2 bases for V and 0 bases for J; bases not matched to a gene: 10. The germline gives CDR1 SGHTA, CDR2 FQGNSA. CDR3 length: 17 residues. CDR3 amino acids: CASSLTSDGTNSYEQYF. Here the CDR3 DNA reads TGTGCCAGCAGCTTAACCTCGGACGGGACTAACTCCTACGAGCAGTACTTC. The full variable domain, its missing parts supplied by reference TRBV7-2 and TRBJ2-7, is GAGVSQSPSNKVTEKGKDVELRCDPISGHTALYWYRQSLGQGLEFLIYFQGNSAPDKSGLPSDRFSAERTGGSVSTLTIQRTQQEDSAVYLCASSLTSDGTNSYEQYFGPGTRLTVT.

This clone was seen once. The chain couples TRBV4-1 to TRBJ2-2, with D maybe TRBD1 (5 bases). Germline CDR1 MGHRA, CDR2 YSYEKL. V gave up 0 bases and J gave up 6 bases, with 17 bases separating them. The CDR3 is made up of 17 amino acids. Here the CDR3 DNA reads TGCGCCAGCAGCCAAGAAGGGCCAGGGCAGGTGGCCGGGGAGCTGTTTTTT. This translates into CASSQEGPGQVAGELFF.

The CDR3 bases are TGTGCCAGCGCCCAAGGGGCGTCAGGCCGGCTAAGCTCCTACGAGCAGTACTTC. Translation gives CASAQGASGRLSSYEQYF. This chain connects TRBV2 to TRBJ2-7; possible D gene TRBD1, 5 bases. The CDR3 consists of 18 residues. V shed 8 bases and J shed 0 bases, with 26 bases lying between them. Looked up from germline, CDR1 is SNHLY and CDR2 is FYNNEI.

V is TRBV9 and J is TRBJ2-2, with 10 bases lining up with TRBD2. CDR3 length: 15 amino acids. The V and J ends lost 1 base and 7 bases, in that order; junction bases with no gene match: 4. CDR1 and CDR2 from the germline V gene are SGDLS and YYNGEE. The CDR3 sequence is CASSVKLAGIGELFF. In DNA, the CDR3 is TGTGCCAGCAGCGTAAAACTAGCGGGAATCGGGGAGCTGTTTTTT.

V and J are TRBV10-3 and TRBJ1-4, with D unclear. CDR1 and CDR2 from the germline V gene are ENHRY and SYGVKD. The CDR3 totals 13 residues. Trimming took 4 bases from V and 3 from J, leaving 6 bases between them. The CDR3 coding sequence is TGTGCCATCAGTGGGGCCTCTAATGAAAAACTGTTTTTT. Amino acids: CAISGASNEKLFF.

This chain's CDR3 is CASSERGTWAQHF. The CDR3 nucleotides are TGTGCCAGCAGTGAACGGGGGACGTGGGCCCAGCATTTT. The chain links TRBV6-1 to TRBJ1-5, with D perhaps TRBD1 (5 bases). The CDR3 runs to 13 residues. The germline V gene has CDR1 MNHNS and CDR2 SASEGT. V was shortened by 2 bases and J by 11 bases, with 13 bases between the two germline ends.

This clone showed up just once. The V gene is TRBV11-2, the J gene TRBJ1-1; 7 bases fit TRBD1. J was trimmed by 3 bases and V by 5 bases; bases with no gene match: 9. From germline, CDR1 is SGHAT and CDR2 FQNNGV. The CDR3 is made up of 15 amino acids. This chain's CDR3 is CASSRRGQADTEAFF. CDR3 sequence (DNA): TGTGCCAGCAGCCGCCGTGGACAGGCGGACACTGAAGCTTTCTTT.

CDR3 protein: CASSQTIGGTEAFF. The CDR3 nucleotides read TGTGCCAGCAGCCAAACGATCGGGGGGACTGAAGCTTTCTTT. The rearrangement links TRBV11-2 to TRBJ1-1; D may be TRBD1 (5 bases). Trimming left V 5 bases short and J 5 bases short, with 15 bases between. Germline V CDR1 and CDR2: SGHAT, FQNNGV. The CDR3 has 14 amino acids.

The gene calls are TRBV30 and TRBJ2-1, with 9 bases that match TRBD1. CDR3 length equals 15 residues. J lost 2 bases, V lost 0 bases, and 2 bases had no gene match. The V gene's germline CDR1 is GTSNPN and CDR2 SVGIG (reference sequence). The CDR3 region is CAWSVRTGAYNEQFF. The CDR3, as DNA: TGTGCCTGGAGTGTAAGGACAGGGGCCTACAATGAGCAGTTCTTC.

This chain joins TRBV5-1 and TRBJ1-2; no clear D. The germline gives CDR1 SGHRS, CDR2 YFSETQ. V lost 0 bases to trimming and J lost 8 bases, with 11 bases between them. CDR3 length equals 13 residues. The CDR3 DNA reads TGCGCCAGCAGCTTGGGCGGGGAAGGCGGCTACACCTTC. It translates to CASSLGGEGGYTF. The whole variable domain, filled in from reference TRBV5-1 and TRBJ1-2, reads KAGVTQTPRYLIKTRGQQVTLSCSPISGHRSVSWYQQTPGQGLQFLFEYFSETQRNKGNFPGRFSGRQFSNSRSEMNVSTLELGDSALYLCASSLGGEGGYTFGSGTRLTVV.